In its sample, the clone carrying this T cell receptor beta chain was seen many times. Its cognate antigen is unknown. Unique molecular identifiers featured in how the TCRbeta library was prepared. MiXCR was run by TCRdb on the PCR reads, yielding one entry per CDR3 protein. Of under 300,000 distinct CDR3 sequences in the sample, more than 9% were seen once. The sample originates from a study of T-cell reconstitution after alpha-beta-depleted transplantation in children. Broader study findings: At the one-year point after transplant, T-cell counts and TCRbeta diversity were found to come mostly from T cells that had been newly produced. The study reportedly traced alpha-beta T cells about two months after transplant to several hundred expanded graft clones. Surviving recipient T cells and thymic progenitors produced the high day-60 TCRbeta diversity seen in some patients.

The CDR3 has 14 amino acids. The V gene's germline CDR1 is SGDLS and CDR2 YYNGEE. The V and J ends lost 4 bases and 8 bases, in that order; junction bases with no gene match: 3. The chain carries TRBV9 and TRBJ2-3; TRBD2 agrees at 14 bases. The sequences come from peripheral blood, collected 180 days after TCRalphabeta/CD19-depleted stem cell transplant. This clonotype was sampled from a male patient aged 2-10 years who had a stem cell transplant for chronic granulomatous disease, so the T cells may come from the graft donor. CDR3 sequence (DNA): TGTGCCAGCAGCACCGGACTAGCGGGGGGTACGCAGTATTTT. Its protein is CASSTGLAGGTQYF.